The 29 T cell receptor beta chains below all came from one sample that was sequenced in a study of shared clonotypes between healthy human individuals (TCRdb year 2020). The library was prepared using the immunoSEQ multiplex PCR assay. This immuneACCESS table, as held by TCRdb, lists in-frame sequences with V and J called but not all clones. Of the missing ones, under half trace to an unresolved V gene in checked studies; the others have no known cause. Here the sample has millions of clones; 95% occur a single time. The ten largest clones represent roughly 0.13% of the sample. The sequencing input was naive CD4+ T cells sorted from blood. Sample cell subset or site, as interpreted from the label and publication: CD45RA+ positively selected. These TCRs come from a young man in good health.

The J gene is TRBJ1-4, the V gene TRBV28, with a possible D match to TRBD1 (5 bases). CDR3 length: 15 amino acids. Trimming shortened V by 4 bases and J by 5 bases, and 14 bases separated the two germline ends. The germline V gene has CDR1 MDHEN and CDR2 SYDVKM. The DNA of the CDR3 is TGTGCCAGCAGTTCCCCGCCTGGGGGGAATGAAAAACTGTTTTTT. Residues: CASSSPPGGNEKLFF.

The V gene is TRBV28, the J gene TRBJ1-6, with D perhaps TRBD1 (5 bases). CDR1 and CDR2 from the germline V gene are MDHEN and SYDVKM. V gave up 7 bases and J gave up 0 bases, with 10 bases separating them. The CDR3 totals 15 residues. CDR3 residues: CASISGSSYNSPLHF. The CDR3 nucleotides are TGTGCCAGCATCTCAGGGAGCTCCTATAATTCACCCCTCCACTTT.

V usage is TRBV27 and J usage is TRBJ2-5, with 7 bases that match TRBD2. This CDR3 is 13 amino acids long. V was clipped by 6 bases and J by 5 bases; unmatched bases: 6. Per the germline V gene, CDR1 is MNHEY and CDR2 is SMNVEV (reference sequence). CDR3: CASSPHGGETQYF. CDR3 nucleotides: TGTGCCAGCAGCCCGCACGGGGGGGAGACCCAGTACTTC.

This chain uses TRBV5-8 with TRBJ1-1; D call uncertain. Trimming stripped 2 bases from V and 1 base from J, with 9 bases between. Germline V CDR1 and CDR2: SGHTS, YDEGEE. This CDR3 spans 14 amino acids. The DNA of the CDR3 is TGTGCCAGCAGCTTCCAGGTTACGAACACTGAAGCTTTCTTT. As protein: CASSFQVTNTEAFF. The whole variable domain, filled in from reference TRBV5-8 and TRBJ1-1, reads EAGVTQSPTHLIKTRGQQATLRCSPISGHTSVYWYQQALGLGLQFLLWYDEGEERNRGNFPPRFSGRQFPNYSSELNVNALELEDSALYLCASSFQVTNTEAFFGQGTRLTVV.

This chain uses TRBV10-1 with TRBJ2-7; D possibly corresponds to TRBD1 (6 bases). This CDR3 has 12 amino acids. CDR1 is WNHNN, CDR2 SYGVQD, per germline (reference sequence). V lost 0 bases to trimming and J lost 7 bases, with 7 bases between them. CDR3 protein: CASSESGQEQYF. The CDR3 DNA reads TGCGCCAGCAGTGAGTCCGGACAGGAGCAGTACTTC.

This chain joins TRBV11-3 and TRBJ2-7; 9 nucleotides agree with TRBD2. V lost 8 bases, J lost 4 bases, and 15 bases stayed unmatched. Germline CDR1 is SGHNT and CDR2 is YENEEA. CDR3 length: 16 residues. The CDR3 coding sequence is TGTGCCAGCGGACCCCACTGGAGCGGGGGGTGGTACGAGCAGTACTTC. Its translation: CASGPHWSGGWYEQYF.

The chain couples TRBV28 to TRBJ1-1; 7 positions agree with TRBD1. From germline, CDR1 is MDHEN and CDR2 SYDVKM. V lost 7 bases to trimming and J lost 1 base; unmatched junction nucleotides: 3. The CDR3 covers 13 residues. CDR3 sequence reads: CASTGTANTEAFF. CDR3 in DNA: TGTGCCAGCACCGGGACAGCGAACACTGAAGCTTTCTTT.

The genes are TRBV16 and TRBJ1-2; D gene unclear. Per germline, CDR1 KGHSY and CDR2 FQNENV. Trimming left V 0 bases short and J 5 bases short, with 10 bases between. This CDR3 is 14 amino acids long. The CDR3 region is CASSQSPAGYGYTF. The CDR3 DNA follows: TGTGCCAGCAGCCAATCCCCGGCCGGTTATGGCTACACCTTC. Full variable domain (outside the CDR3, taken from reference TRBV16 and TRBJ1-2): GEEVAQTPKHLVRGEGQKAKLYCAPIKGHSYVFWYQQVLKNEFKFLISFQNENVFDETGMPKERFSAKCLPNSPCSLEIQATKLEDSAVYFCASSQSPAGYGYTFGSGTRLTVV.

With respect to this clone: The identical CDR3 is also encoded by other nucleotide sequences in the sample. This chain links TRBV19 with TRBJ1-5, with a possible D match to TRBD1 (5 bases). Trimming removed 1 base from V and 1 base from J, with 11 bases in between. The CDR3 is made up of 16 amino acids. CDR1 LNHDA and CDR2 SQIVND come from the germline V gene (reference sequence). CDR3 protein: CASSIVGTASNQPQHF. In DNA, the CDR3 is TGTGCCAGTAGTATAGTAGGGACGGCGAGCAATCAGCCCCAGCATTTT. Filled out from reference TRBV19 and TRBJ1-5, the complete variable domain reads DGGITQSPKYLFRKEGQNVTLSCEQNLNHDAMYWYRQDPGQGLRLIYYSQIVNDFQKGDIAEGYSVSREKKESFPLTVTSAQKNPTAFYLCASSIVGTASNQPQHFGDGTRLSIL.

V gene TRBV19 combines with J gene TRBJ1-5; D is uncertain. There are 15 residues in the CDR3. Germline V gives CDR1 LNHDA, CDR2 SQIVND (reference sequence). V gave up 5 bases and J gave up 4 bases, with 15 bases separating them. The CDR3 DNA is TGTGCCAGTAGTCCCTACGGCGGGGAGAATCAGCCCCAGCATTTT. It specifies CASSPYGGENQPQHF.

The chain uses TRBV7-2 and TRBJ2-7, with 10 bases lining up with TRBD2. With 3 bases clipped from V and 2 bases from J, the junction kept 4 bases outside the gene matches. Germline V gene sequence: CDR1 SGHTA, CDR2 FQGNSA. This CDR3 is built from 15 residues. The CDR3 loop is CASSFGTSEAYEQYF. The CDR3 DNA sequence: TGTGCCAGCAGCTTTGGGACTAGCGAGGCCTACGAGCAGTACTTC.

The J gene is TRBJ1-2, the V gene TRBV28; 7 bases fit TRBD1. The CDR3 has 15 residues. The V gene's germline CDR1 is MDHEN and CDR2 SYDVKM. Unmatched junction bases numbered 10, after V lost 5 bases and J lost 4 bases. The DNA for the CDR3 is TGTGCCAGCAGTCTAAGGGACAGACCGACCTATGGCTACACCTTC. It yields the protein CASSLRDRPTYGYTF.

The V and J genes are TRBV28 and TRBJ1-5, with 8 bases aligning to TRBD1. This CDR3 spans 15 amino acids. Germline lookup yields CDR1 MDHEN and CDR2 SYDVKM. V gave up 6 bases and J gave up 10 bases; unmatched junction bases: 14. The CDR3 loop reads CASRGPDREFGPQHF. In DNA, the CDR3 is TGTGCCAGCAGGGGGCCGGACAGGGAATTTGGACCCCAGCATTTT.

The CDR3 DNA reads as TGTGCCAGCAGTTTACTAACTGGGAGGGGAGGGGACACCGGGGAGCTGTTTTTT. Translated, it gives CASSLLTGRGGDTGELFF. The chain carries TRBV27 and TRBJ2-2, with 7 nucleotides matching TRBD2. The CDR3 totals 18 residues. Germline-derived CDR1 and CDR2 are MNHEY and SMNVEV (reference sequence). Trimming cost V 2 bases and J 3 bases; bases outside gene matches: 12.

This rearrangement joins TRBV19 to TRBJ2-7; the match to TRBD2 covers 12 bases. Germline V CDR1 and CDR2: LNHDA, SQIVND (reference sequence). The CDR3 is made up of 15 amino acids. The trim removed 5 bases at V and 3 bases at J, leaving 5 bases unmatched. The CDR3 here is CASSLAGGPGYEQYF. In DNA form, the CDR3 reads TGTGCCAGTAGTCTAGCGGGAGGGCCCGGCTACGAGCAGTACTTC.

V and J are TRBV29-1 and TRBJ2-1, with 7 bases lining up with TRBD2. J lost 9 bases, V lost 0 bases, and 14 bases had no gene match. In germline, CDR1 is SQVTM, CDR2 ANQGSEA. The CDR3 contains 16 residues. CDR3 region: CSVEDRGGARPPEQFF. CDR3 coding DNA: TGCAGCGTTGAAGATCGGGGAGGGGCGCGCCCCCCTGAGCAGTTCTTC.

This chain uses TRBV6-5 with TRBJ1-2, with D perhaps TRBD1 (6 bases). This CDR3 spans 14 amino acids. Between the trimmed V and J ends, which lost 2 bases and 2 bases, there was a span of 9 bases. The V gene's germline CDR1 is MNHEY and CDR2 SVGAGI. The CDR3 sequence: CASSYLGQNYGYTF. The DNA of the CDR3 is TGTGCCAGCAGTTACCTTGGACAGAACTATGGCTACACCTTC.

The gene calls are TRBV19 and TRBJ2-3; 10 bases match TRBD1. The trim removed 3 bases at V and 4 bases at J, leaving 7 bases unmatched. The CDR3 extends over 16 amino acids. Germline V gene data show CDR1 as LNHDA and CDR2 as SQIVND (reference sequence). The CDR3 coding sequence is TGTGCCAGTAGTATTTCCGGGACAGGGGTTGCAGATACGCAGTATTTT. Encoded protein: CASSISGTGVADTQYF. The full variable domain, with the rest looked up from reference TRBV19 and TRBJ2-3, is DGGITQSPKYLFRKEGQNVTLSCEQNLNHDAMYWYRQDPGQGLRLIYYSQIVNDFQKGDIAEGYSVSREKKESFPLTVTSAQKNPTAFYLCASSISGTGVADTQYFGPGTRLTVL.

Concerning this clone: The junction departs from germline at one end; a sequencing error may be responsible. V gene TRBV7-7 combines with J gene TRBJ2-5, with D possibly matching TRBD2 (5 bases). Looked up from germline, CDR1 is SSHAT and CDR2 is FNYEAQ (reference sequence). The CDR3 is 14 residues long. CDR3 nucleotides: TGTGCTAGCAGCTCGGCCGGGGTGCTGGAGACCCAGTACTTC. The encoded protein is CASSSAGVLETQYF. The whole variable domain, filled in from reference TRBV7-7 and TRBJ2-5, reads GAGVSQSPRYKVTKRGQDVTLRCDPISSHATLYWYQQALGQGPEFLTYFNYEAQPDKSGLPSDRFSAERPEGSISTLTIQRTEQRDSAMYRCASSSAGVLETQYFGPGTRLLVL.

This rearrangement joins TRBV2 to TRBJ2-5; D remains unclear. This CDR3 is 13 amino acids long. V gave up 6 bases and J gave up 1 base, with 9 bases separating them. Germline assignment: CDR1 SNHLY and CDR2 FYNNEI. CDR3 in DNA: TGTGCCAGCAGGGAACAGTCCCAAGAGACCCAGTACTTC. Protein: CASREQSQETQYF.

This chain uses TRBV6-5 with TRBJ1-1, with a possible D match to TRBD1 (6 bases). V lost 0 bases, J lost 1 base, and 9 bases lay in between. Looked up from germline, CDR1 is MNHEY and CDR2 is SVGAGI. The CDR3 sequence is 15 residues long. The CDR3 loop is CASSYSLQGNTEAFF. The CDR3 DNA reads as TGTGCCAGCAGTTACTCGTTACAGGGGAACACTGAAGCTTTCTTT.

Of note for this clone: Distinct nucleotide sequences in the sample also encode this CDR3. This sequence joins TRBV9 and TRBJ2-7, with D tentatively TRBD1 (6 bases). This CDR3 spans 14 amino acids. V lost 4 bases and J lost 0, with 11 bases in between. Looked up from germline, CDR1 is SGDLS and CDR2 is YYNGEE. As DNA, the CDR3 is TGTGCCAGCAGCCCTCGGACAGACTCCTACGAGCAGTACTTC. It specifies CASSPRTDSYEQYF. The entire variable domain, with the rest obtained from reference TRBV9 and TRBJ2-7, is as follows: DSGVTQTPKHLITATGQRVTLRCSPRSGDLSVYWYQQSLDQGLQFLIQYYNGEERAKGNILERFSAQQFPDLHSELNLSSLELGDSALYFCASSPRTDSYEQYFGPGTRLTVT.

This sequence joins TRBV7-9 and TRBJ2-7; D not certain. The germline gives CDR1 SEHNR, CDR2 FQNEAQ (reference sequence). Trimming took 1 base from V and 9 from J, leaving 13 bases between them. The CDR3 has 13 amino acids. DNA of the CDR3: TGTGCCAGCAGCTTAGACGGGTCCGCTGTGCAGTACTTC. It yields the protein CASSLDGSAVQYF.

The chain joins TRBV18 to TRBJ2-7; 10 bases map to TRBD2. Germline CDR1 KGHSH, CDR2 LQKENI. The CDR3 is 15 amino acids. V gave up 6 bases and J gave up 5 bases; unmatched junction bases: 10. CDR3 protein: CASSVVGLAGDEQYF. CDR3 bases: TGTGCCAGCTCTGTGGTTGGGCTAGCGGGAGACGAGCAGTACTTC.

V gene TRBV7-6 combines with J gene TRBJ2-2; D possibly corresponds to TRBD1 (5 bases). The CDR3 sequence is 17 residues long. Trimming removed 5 bases from V and 0 bases from J, with 16 bases in between. Germline CDR1 is SGHVS and CDR2 is FNYEAQ. CDR3 sequence: CASSPWGLAANTGELFF. The CDR3 DNA sequence: TGTGCCAGCAGCCCCTGGGGCTTAGCTGCGAACACCGGGGAGCTGTTTTTT. Full variable domain (rest looked up from reference TRBV7-6 and TRBJ2-2): GAGVSQSPRYKVTKRGQDVALRCDPISGHVSLYWYRQALGQGPEFLTYFNYEAQQDKSGLPNDRFSAERPEGSISTLTIQRTEQRDSAMYRCASSPWGLAANTGELFFGEGSRLTVL.

This chain joins TRBV5-1 and TRBJ2-7; D perhaps matches TRBD2 (6 bases). Trimming removed 2 bases at V and 5 bases at J, with 8 bases between. Germline lookup yields CDR1 SGHRS and CDR2 YFSETQ. CDR3 length: 12 residues. CDR3 sequence reads: CASSFGGDEQYF. The CDR3 nucleotides are TGCGCCAGCAGCTTCGGGGGAGACGAGCAGTACTTC.

V gene TRBV19 combines with J gene TRBJ1-2; the D gene is possibly TRBD1 (5 bases). The CDR3 consists of 14 residues. Germline V gene data show CDR1 as LNHDA and CDR2 as SQIVND (reference sequence). V was shortened by 3 bases and J by 4 bases, with 12 bases between the two germline ends. CDR3 amino acids: CASSISSGTYGYTF. In DNA form, the CDR3 reads TGTGCCAGTAGTATCTCGTCAGGGACCTATGGCTACACCTTC.

The chain links TRBV5-1 to TRBJ2-2; D remains ambiguous. CDR3 length: 15 residues. Trimming removed 0 bases from V and 5 bases from J, with 11 bases in between. The germline gives CDR1 SGHRS, CDR2 YFSETQ. Here the CDR3 DNA reads TGCGCCAGCAGCTTGGATGGGGTCCGAACCGGGGAGCTGTTTTTT. Translating gives CASSLDGVRTGELFF.

The chain carries TRBV10-3 and TRBJ1-2, with D uncertain. The CDR3 length is 12 residues. Germline V gene sequence: CDR1 ENHRY, CDR2 SYGVKD. Trimming left V 7 bases short and J 7 bases short, with 13 bases between. CDR3 sequence reads: CAITETGGGYTF. The CDR3 nucleotides are TGTGCCATCACCGAAACCGGAGGTGGCTACACCTTC.